These 26 T cell receptor beta chains were sequenced from one sample in a study of cytomegalovirus exposure and HLA in healthy donors. The PCR ran on 60 Vbeta and 13 Jbeta primers. Sequenced by immunoSEQ multiplex PCR; TCRdb stores in-frame clones only, minus some. The data show 150,000 to 200,000 clones, almost 80% seen once. Sequencing was carried out using PBMCs. These receptors were obtained from a woman in her forties or fifties in good health and CMV-seropositive.

This chain joins TRBV11-3 and TRBJ1-3; the D is unclear. The germline V gene has CDR1 SGHNT and CDR2 YENEEA. The CDR3 has 13 residues. With 0 bases removed from V and 4 bases from J, the gap between germline ends came to 4 bases. CDR3 region: CASSLDPGNTIYF. For the CDR3, the DNA is TGTGCCAGCAGCTTAGATCCGGGAAACACCATATATTTT.

This clone appeared a few times. The V and J genes are TRBV5-6 and TRBJ1-1; D might be TRBD1 (5 bases). This CDR3 is built from 12 residues. The germline CDR1 and CDR2 sequences are SGHDT and YYEEEE. Trimming removed 4 bases at V and 6 bases at J, with 10 bases between. Here the CDR3 reads CASSDAGSEAFF. The CDR3 nucleotides read TGTGCCAGCAGCGACGCAGGGTCTGAAGCTTTCTTT.

In DNA, the CDR3 is TGTGCCAGCAGCTCGTTTAGCGGGGGTTTAAATGAGCAGTTCTTC. Protein sequence: CASSSFSGGLNEQFF. The chain uses TRBV11-2 and TRBJ2-1; 9 positions match TRBD2. CDR1 is SGHAT, CDR2 FQNNGV, per germline. V lost 4 bases to trimming and J lost 7 bases; unmatched junction nucleotides: 8. The CDR3 has 15 residues. Based on the CDR3 plus reference TRBV11-2 and TRBJ2-1, the full variable domain is EAGVAQSPRYKIIEKRQSVAFWCNPISGHATLYWYQQILGQGPKLLIQFQNNGVVDDSQLPKDRFSAERLKGVDSTLKIQPAKLEDSAVYLCASSSFSGGLNEQFFGPGTRLTVL.

CDR3 in amino acids: CASSSETGLQPQHF. For the CDR3, the DNA is TGTGCCAGCAGTTCCGAAACAGGGTTGCAGCCCCAGCATTTT. The rearrangement links TRBV6-5 to TRBJ1-5; possibly TRBD1 for D (6 bases). Per germline, CDR1 MNHEY and CDR2 SVGAGI. CDR3 length: 14 residues. V gave up 4 bases and J gave up 7 bases, with 14 bases separating them.

In regard to this clone: Different DNA sequences within this sample yield the same CDR3. The rearrangement uses TRBV5-6 and TRBJ2-1; no clear D gene. The germline V gene encodes CDR1 SGHDT and CDR2 YYEEEE. With 3 bases removed from V and 4 bases from J, the gap between germline ends came to 2 bases. This CDR3 is built from 11 residues. The CDR3 loop is CASSSYNEQFF. CDR3 bases: TGTGCCAGCAGCTCTTACAATGAGCAGTTCTTC.

The chain recombines TRBV2 with TRBJ1-5; 9 bases line up with TRBD1. This CDR3 comprises 15 residues. Trimming removed 6 bases from V and 3 bases from J; junction bases left unmatched: 6. Germline V gives CDR1 SNHLY, CDR2 FYNNEI. The CDR3 nucleotides read TGTGCCAGCAGGCTGGACAGGGGATACAATCAGCCCCAGCATTTT. It specifies CASRLDRGYNQPQHF.

The rearrangement uses TRBV5-1 and TRBJ2-1, with 11 positions matching TRBD1. From germline, CDR1 is SGHRS and CDR2 YFSETQ. This CDR3 has 15 amino acids. The V segment lost 4 bases and the J segment 6 bases; nucleotides outside the gene matches: 6. This CDR3 is CASSRGQGGSNEQFF. Written as DNA, the CDR3 is TGCGCCAGCAGCCGGGGACAGGGGGGCTCCAATGAGCAGTTCTTC.

DNA for the CDR3: TGTGCCAGCCACCGAGGGTCATGGAACACTGAAGCTTTCTTT. This gives the protein CASHRGSWNTEAFF. The V gene is TRBV28, the J gene TRBJ1-1; no reliable D call. Germline V lookup: CDR1 MDHEN, CDR2 SYDVKM. This CDR3 is 14 amino acids long. V was trimmed by 8 bases and J by 1 base, leaving 14 bases between them.

The chain recombines TRBV5-1 with TRBJ2-3, with 9 nucleotides matching TRBD1. The V segment lost 5 bases and the J segment 4 bases; nucleotides outside the gene matches: 5. The CDR3 is 14 residues long. CDR1 and CDR2 from the germline V gene are SGHRS and YFSETQ. The CDR3 region is CASSDRGGPDTQYF. CDR3 nucleotides: TGCGCCAGCAGTGACAGGGGGGGCCCAGATACGCAGTATTTT.

V gene TRBV5-1 combines with J gene TRBJ2-3, with 7 bases lining up with TRBD2. Germline-derived CDR1 and CDR2 are SGHRS and YFSETQ. J gave up 2 bases and V 4 bases, and 10 bases lay outside the gene matches. The CDR3 spans 16 residues. CDR3 sequence: CASSEGGGKVTDTQYF. The CDR3 bases are TGCGCCAGCAGCGAGGGCGGGGGAAAGGTCACAGATACGCAGTATTTT.

V gene TRBV19 combines with J gene TRBJ1-4; D unresolved. This CDR3 region has 16 residues. Per the germline V gene, CDR1 is LNHDA and CDR2 is SQIVND (reference sequence). V was pared by 6 bases and J by 5 bases, with 19 bases between. For the CDR3, the DNA is TGTGCCAGTAGCCTGGGAGGCTCACCTCGGAATGAAAAACTGTTTTTT. It encodes CASSLGGSPRNEKLFF.

This clone was picked up a small number of times. V gene TRBV10-3 combines with J gene TRBJ1-1, with TRBD1 matching 12 bases. CDR3 length equals 16 residues. Per the germline V gene, CDR1 is ENHRY and CDR2 is SYGVKD. V dropped 5 bases and J dropped 5; count of bases not matched to a gene: 9. Written as DNA, the CDR3 is TGTGCCATCAGTACCGGGACAGGGGGCTTTAAGACTGAAGCTTTCTTT. Translation gives CAISTGTGGFKTEAFF.

The chain is built from TRBV19 and TRBJ2-2, with D maybe TRBD2 (5 bases). Deletions cut 6 bases from V and 4 bases from J, with 15 bases between. CDR1 is LNHDA, CDR2 SQIVND, per germline (reference sequence). CDR3 size: 15 residues. The CDR3 loop reads CASRDTRWGTGELFF. The CDR3, as DNA: TGTGCCAGTAGGGATACTAGGTGGGGCACCGGGGAGCTGTTTTTT. The whole variable domain, filled in from reference TRBV19 and TRBJ2-2, reads DGGITQSPKYLFRKEGQNVTLSCEQNLNHDAMYWYRQDPGQGLRLIYYSQIVNDFQKGDIAEGYSVSREKKESFPLTVTSAQKNPTAFYLCASRDTRWGTGELFFGEGSRLTVL.

This chain joins TRBV9 and TRBJ2-3, with 8 bases identical to TRBD1. The CDR3 consists of 16 residues. Per the germline V gene, CDR1 is SGDLS and CDR2 is YYNGEE. The junction had 10 bases not matched to a gene; V was cut back by 5 bases and J by 2 bases. CDR3 in amino acids: CASSSTQGANTDTQYF. Written as DNA, the CDR3 is TGTGCCAGCAGTTCGACCCAGGGGGCGAACACAGATACGCAGTATTTT.

The chain couples TRBV19 to TRBJ1-4, with D perhaps TRBD1 (6 bases). Trimming stripped 6 bases from V and 6 bases from J, with 17 bases between. The CDR3 covers 15 residues. Germline values: CDR1 LNHDA, CDR2 SQIVND (reference sequence). The CDR3 DNA reads TGTGCCAGTAGCCTTAACAGGGAGTGGGATGAAAAACTGTTTTTT. It yields the protein CASSLNREWDEKLFF.

The chain couples TRBV27 to TRBJ1-6; D remains ambiguous. This CDR3 has 16 amino acids. Looked up from germline, CDR1 is MNHEY and CDR2 is SMNVEV (reference sequence). V was cut by 1 base and J by 5 bases, with 12 bases left in between. As DNA, the CDR3 is TGTGCCAGCAGTTTATGGCCAGAACACAATAATTCACCCCTCCACTTT. Protein product: CASSLWPEHNNSPLHF.

The genes are TRBV5-6 and TRBJ1-1, with 8 bases matching TRBD1. Trimming took 2 bases from V and 5 from J; bases not matched to a gene: 8. Germline V gene sequence: CDR1 SGHDT, CDR2 YYEEEE. The CDR3 has 15 residues. The CDR3 DNA follows: TGTGCCAGCAGCTTCCTCAGGGGGCTACGGACTGAAGCTTTCTTT. Amino acid sequence: CASSFLRGLRTEAFF.

The gene calls are TRBV9 and TRBJ2-1; 9 nucleotides agree with TRBD2. The CDR3 loop spans 14 amino acids. Germline loops: CDR1 SGDLS, CDR2 YYNGEE. V was clipped by 4 bases and J by 10 bases; unmatched bases: 9. This CDR3 is CASSQAGGPTEQFF. CDR3 bases: TGTGCCAGCAGCCAAGCGGGAGGCCCCACGGAGCAGTTCTTC.

A remark on this clone: No conserved phenylalanine or tryptophan ends this CDR3, so it is likely a read error. The DNA is omitted, as the CDR3 cannot be located on it reliably, and the CDR3 follows TCRdb's listing. This chain uses TRBV28 with TRBJ1-1; TRBD1, the D gene given by the table, was not confirmed from the DNA. The CDR3 extends over 14 residues, inclusive of both ends. The germline gives CDR1 MDHEN, CDR2 SYDVKM. The CDR3 is CASRTTGEVAPSLL.

This chain connects TRBV9 to TRBJ1-3, with D possibly matching TRBD1 (6 bases). Trimming shortened V by 6 bases and J by 2 bases, and 12 bases separated the two germline ends. The CDR3 sequence is 14 residues long. Germline loops: CDR1 SGDLS, CDR2 YYNGEE. CDR3 loop: CASTQGSAGNTIYF. In DNA, the CDR3 is TGTGCCAGCACCCAGGGGTCGGCTGGAAACACCATATATTTT.

This clone was observed a single time. V and J are TRBV7-9 and TRBJ1-1; D is unclear. This CDR3 contains 14 residues. Per germline, CDR1 SEHNR and CDR2 FQNEAQ (reference sequence). Trimming left V 3 bases short and J 6 bases short, with 14 bases between. Here the CDR3 DNA reads TGTGCCAGCAGCTTTGGTTCCGGGAGGTCTGAAGCTTTCTTT. Translation gives CASSFGSGRSEAFF. Combining the CDR3 with reference TRBV7-9 and TRBJ1-1 gives the whole variable domain DTGVSQNPRHKITKRGQNVTFRCDPISEHNRLYWYRQTLGQGPEFLTYFQNEAQLEKSRLLSDRFSAERPKGSFSTLEIQRTEQGDSAMYLCASSFGSGRSEAFFGQGTRLTVV.

This clone was recorded a few times. CDR3 region: CASSQELGRGNTRSYEQYF. The CDR3, as DNA: TGTGCCAGCAGCCAAGAGTTAGGCAGGGGCAACACTAGATCCTACGAGCAGTACTTC. This rearrangement joins TRBV4-2 to TRBJ2-7; D is possibly TRBD1 (6 bases). This CDR3 comprises 19 residues. V was shortened by 0 bases and J by 1 base, with 22 bases between the two germline ends. The germline CDR1 and CDR2 sequences are LGHNA and YNFKEQ.

V gene TRBV6-5 combines with J gene TRBJ2-3, with TRBD1 matching over 7 bases. Looked up from germline, CDR1 is MNHEY and CDR2 is SVGAGI. CDR3 length: 15 residues. The V segment lost 7 bases and the J segment 3 bases; nucleotides outside the gene matches: 10. CDR3 coding DNA: TGTGCCAGCACTAAAGGGGGCGCAAGGACAGATACGCAGTATTTT. Translation gives CASTKGGARTDTQYF.

V gene TRBV4-1 combines with J gene TRBJ2-1, with D possibly TRBD1 on 5 matching bases. Trimming shortened V by 6 bases and J by 0 bases, and 12 bases separated the two germline ends. The germline CDR1 and CDR2 sequences are MGHRA and YSYEKL. CDR3 size: 15 residues. The CDR3 DNA is TGCGCCAGCAGATTAAGCGACAGCTCCTACAATGAGCAGTTCTTC. As protein: CASRLSDSSYNEQFF.

The chain joins TRBV7-2 to TRBJ1-1; TRBD1 agrees at 12 bases. The V gene's germline CDR1 is SGHTA and CDR2 FQGNSA. The CDR3 loop spans 15 amino acids. The junction had 4 bases not matched to a gene; V was cut back by 2 bases and J by 6 bases. In nucleotides, the CDR3 is TGTGCCAGCAGCTTAACCCGGGACAGGGGGCCTGAAGCTTTCTTT. This sequence encodes CASSLTRDRGPEAFF. Using reference TRBV7-2 and TRBJ1-1 for the parts outside the CDR3, the full variable domain is GAGVSQSPSNKVTEKGKDVELRCDPISGHTALYWYRQSLGQGLEFLIYFQGNSAPDKSGLPSDRFSAERTGGSVSTLTIQRTQQEDSAVYLCASSLTRDRGPEAFFGQGTRLTVV.

This clone was counted only a few times. V is TRBV5-5 and J is TRBJ2-5, with a weak D call TRBD2 (5 bases). V lost 6 bases and J lost 9, with 18 bases in between. Germline CDR1 SGHKS, CDR2 YYEKEE (reference sequence). CDR3 length: 13 residues. The CDR3 loop reads CASTGGQYGAQYF. In DNA form, the CDR3 reads TGTGCCAGCACCGGTGGCCAGTACGGGGCCCAGTACTTC.